This entry describes one T cell receptor (beta chain). In the PCR, 60 Vbeta and 13 Jbeta primers were used. In the original analysis: The count from a later analysis was some 83 million unique TCR beta chains, approximately 9.9 million of them shared. Sequencing was performed with immunoSEQ multiplex PCR; in TCRdb, only in-frame clones are kept and a portion is missing. That table gives V, J and clone size, and the DNA gave D and trimming. The listing contains tens of thousands of clones. The data belong to a study of cytomegalovirus exposure and HLA in healthy donors. Whole-study context: Tens of millions of unique TCRs, all from HLA-typed donors, were included in an early release of the data.

CDR3 length: 16 amino acids. Trimming stripped 4 bases from V and 0 bases from J, with 15 bases between. The V gene's germline CDR1 is SEHNR and CDR2 FQNEAQ (reference sequence). This sequence joins TRBV7-9 and TRBJ2-5; D might be TRBD1 (5 bases). The receptor was isolated from a young woman in good health and CMV-seronegative. The sequenced sample consisted of PBMCs. The chain's CDR3 is CASSSPTAKYQETQYF. The CDR3 DNA sequence: TGTGCCAGCAGCTCCCCGACAGCAAAGTACCAAGAGACCCAGTACTTC.